A single sample gave rise to the 25 T cell receptor beta chains below, sequenced in a study of OX40 agonist ivuxolimab in advanced cancers. Produced via immunoSEQ multiplex PCR; TCRdb's table is partial and in-frame only. Of 80,000 to 100,000 clones listed, roughly 87% were seen once; the top ten hold approximately 0.54%. This specimen was CD4+ or CD8+ T cells sorted from blood, taken in a trial of the OX40 agonist ivuxolimab. Receptors were obtained from an adult with an advanced solid tumor such as melanoma, head and neck, liver or kidney cancer.

The chain joins TRBV15 to TRBJ1-4; possible D gene TRBD1, 6 bases. This CDR3 region has 16 residues. The V and J ends lost 0 bases and 8 bases respectively, with 16 bases between them. CDR1 and CDR2 from the germline V gene are LNHNV and YYDKDF (reference sequence). As DNA, the CDR3 is TGTGCCACCAGCAGAGATGGGGGCAGTCTTCGCGAAAAACTGTTTTTT. Its protein is CATSRDGGSLREKLFF.

This clone has a single count. The chain combines TRBV6-1 with TRBJ2-3, with a tentative D call TRBD2 (5 bases). CDR3 size: 17 residues. Germline values: CDR1 MNHNS, CDR2 SASEGT. With 2 bases removed from V and 3 bases from J, the gap between germline ends came to 18 bases. This chain's CDR3 is CASSEYETISGTDTQYF. CDR3 nucleotide sequence: TGTGCCAGCAGTGAATACGAGACTATTTCGGGTACAGATACGCAGTATTTT.

The chain joins TRBV7-2 to TRBJ1-2; possible D gene TRBD1, 6 bases. V was trimmed by 5 bases and J by 5 bases, leaving 18 bases between them. Germline CDR1 and CDR2: SGHTA and FQGNSA. CDR3 length: 15 residues. CDR3 sequence (DNA): TGTGCCAGCAGCCGGGACTACAGGGATTCTTATGGCTACACCTTC. Its protein product is CASSRDYRDSYGYTF.

This clone was detected only a few times. At one boundary the junction diverges from the germline segment, which might be a read error. The V call is TRBV2, the J call TRBJ1-2, with D maybe TRBD1 (5 bases). The CDR3 runs to 11 residues. Germline-derived CDR1 and CDR2 are SNHLY and FYNNEI. This chain's CDR3 is CASSDRTRDLF. The CDR3 DNA sequence: TGTGCCAGCAGTGACCGGACACGTGACCTATTC.

This chain joins TRBV18 and TRBJ1-1; TRBD1 aligns across 8 bases. Germline V gene data show CDR1 as KGHSH and CDR2 as LQKENI. There are 16 residues in the CDR3. J lost 4 bases, V lost 2 bases, and 9 bases had no gene match. The CDR3 reads CASSPTVAGGGTEAFF. The CDR3 coding sequence is TGTGCCAGCTCACCAACGGTTGCAGGGGGCGGCACTGAAGCTTTCTTT.

The rearrangement joins TRBV19 to TRBJ2-7; weak D call: TRBD1 (6 bases). The V end lost 2 bases, the J end lost 5 bases, and 7 bases lay between the germline ends. CDR1 is LNHDA and CDR2 is SQIVND in the germline V gene (reference sequence). The CDR3 is 12 amino acids. The CDR3 is CASSIRQDEQYF. CDR3 in DNA: TGTGCCAGTAGTATACGACAGGACGAGCAGTACTTC.

Only one count was recorded for this clone. This chain connects TRBV19 to TRBJ1-5; D gene uncertain. CDR1 and CDR2 (germline): LNHDA, SQIVND (reference sequence). V was cut by 1 base and J by 4 bases, with 5 bases left in between. This CDR3 contains 13 residues. The chain's CDR3 is CASSIGVNQPQHF. As DNA, the CDR3 is TGTGCCAGTAGTATAGGCGTGAATCAGCCCCAGCATTTT. Drawing the rest from reference TRBV19 and TRBJ1-5, the complete variable domain is DGGITQSPKYLFRKEGQNVTLSCEQNLNHDAMYWYRQDPGQGLRLIYYSQIVNDFQKGDIAEGYSVSREKKESFPLTVTSAQKNPTAFYLCASSIGVNQPQHFGDGTRLSIL.

The chain recombines TRBV29-1 with TRBJ2-2; 9 bases are a match to TRBD1. CDR1 and CDR2 from the germline V gene are SQVTM and ANQGSEA. V lost 7 bases and J lost 6; bases outside the gene matches: 9. This CDR3 comprises 14 residues. CDR3 DNA: TGCAGCGCTACTGGGACAGGGAGCGCCGGGGAGCTGTTTTTT. Encoded protein: CSATGTGSAGELFF.

This chain connects TRBV4-1 to TRBJ2-7; possible D gene TRBD2, 7 bases. V gave up 2 bases and J gave up 0 bases, with 11 bases separating them. Per the germline V gene, CDR1 is MGHRA and CDR2 is YSYEKL. This CDR3 is 15 amino acids long. The DNA of the CDR3 is TGCGCCAGCAGCCAATGGGAGGGGGGCTCCTACGAGCAGTACTTC. Protein sequence: CASSQWEGGSYEQYF.

This chain joins TRBV18 and TRBJ1-1; possibly TRBD1 for D (5 bases). V was shortened by 3 bases and J by 4 bases, with 15 bases between the two germline ends. CDR1 KGHSH and CDR2 LQKENI come from the germline V gene. The CDR3 totals 15 residues. CDR3 nucleotides: TGTGCCAGCTCACCTAACCGCCAGGGTTTCACTGAAGCTTTCTTT. This sequence encodes CASSPNRQGFTEAFF.

The CDR3, as DNA: TGTGCCAGCAGCTTAACGCAGGGCACAGATACGCAGTATTTT. Amino acids: CASSLTQGTDTQYF. The V gene is TRBV7-9, the J gene TRBJ2-3, with D unclear. With 2 bases removed from V and 1 base from J, the gap between germline ends came to 7 bases. Germline V lookup: CDR1 SEHNR, CDR2 FQNEAQ (reference sequence). The CDR3 has 14 amino acids.

The genes are TRBV7-9 and TRBJ2-1; TRBD1 might be the D (6 bases). Trimming shortened V by 5 bases and J by 10 bases, and 18 bases separated the two germline ends. CDR1 is SEHNR and CDR2 is FQNEAQ in the germline V gene (reference sequence). The CDR3 has 14 residues. DNA for the CDR3: TGTGCCAGCAGCCCCAGGACGATTGGGGGCGAGCAGTTCTTC. Translation: CASSPRTIGGEQFF.

The CDR3 loop reads CASSVGSGELFF. DNA for the CDR3: TGTGCCAGCAGCGTAGGGTCCGGGGAGCTGTTTTTT. V and J are TRBV9 and TRBJ2-2; no reliable D call. The CDR3 covers 12 residues. The germline CDR1 and CDR2 sequences are SGDLS and YYNGEE. V gave up 0 bases and J gave up 6 bases, with 3 bases separating them. Complete variable domain (other parts from reference TRBV9 and TRBJ2-2): DSGVTQTPKHLITATGQRVTLRCSPRSGDLSVYWYQQSLDQGLQFLIQYYNGEERAKGNILERFSAQQFPDLHSELNLSSLELGDSALYFCASSVGSGELFFGEGSRLTVL.

This sequence joins TRBV4-1 and TRBJ2-3; a possible D gene is TRBD1 (5 bases). Germline V gene data show CDR1 as MGHRA and CDR2 as YSYEKL. V shed 1 base and J shed 0 bases, with 8 bases lying between them. There are 15 residues in the CDR3. This chain's CDR3 is CASSQGRDSTDTQYF. In DNA form, the CDR3 reads TGCGCCAGCAGCCAAGGCAGGGATAGCACAGATACGCAGTATTTT.

This chain uses TRBV9 with TRBJ2-3; maybe TRBD2 (6 bases). Trimming took off 2 bases at V and 1 base at J, with 11 bases between the two ends. This CDR3 has 15 amino acids. CDR1 and CDR2 (germline): SGDLS, YYNGEE. The CDR3 DNA follows: TGTGCCAGCAGCGTGACTAGTGGGGGCACAGATACGCAGTATTTT. Its protein is CASSVTSGGTDTQYF.

This clone is a singleton in its sample. The rearrangement uses TRBV6-1 and TRBJ1-1, with 8 positions matching TRBD1. Trimming at V came to 4 bases and at J to 2 bases, leaving 3 bases not matched to a gene. The germline CDR1 and CDR2 sequences are MNHNS and SASEGT. The CDR3 totals 14 residues. The CDR3 DNA is TGTGCCAGCAGTGGCCAGGGGGCAAACACTGAAGCTTTCTTT. As protein: CASSGQGANTEAFF.

The chain has TRBV9 and TRBJ2-3; 9 positions agree with TRBD2. Trimming cost V 4 bases and J 6 bases; bases outside gene matches: 9. This CDR3 comprises 15 residues. Germline values: CDR1 SGDLS, CDR2 YYNGEE. The CDR3 DNA reads as TGTGCCAGCAGCCTAGCGGGGTTAACCGGGGATACGCAGTATTTT. This gives the protein CASSLAGLTGDTQYF. The full variable domain, its missing parts supplied by reference TRBV9 and TRBJ2-3, is DSGVTQTPKHLITATGQRVTLRCSPRSGDLSVYWYQQSLDQGLQFLIQYYNGEERAKGNILERFSAQQFPDLHSELNLSSLELGDSALYFCASSLAGLTGDTQYFGPGTRLTVL.

The chain links TRBV6-5 to TRBJ2-7, with D perhaps matching TRBD1 (6 bases). The CDR3 is 14 residues long. Trimming removed 2 bases from V and 0 bases from J, with 8 bases in between. Germline values: CDR1 MNHEY, CDR2 SVGAGI. CDR3: CASSYPDSSYEQYF. The CDR3 coding sequence is TGTGCCAGCAGTTACCCGGACAGCTCCTACGAGCAGTACTTC.

The chain is built from TRBV5-4 and TRBJ2-3; 8 nucleotides agree with TRBD1. CDR3 length: 15 residues. Looked up from germline, CDR1 is SGHNT and CDR2 is YYREEE (reference sequence). V shed 4 bases, J shed 5 bases, and the junction held 9 bases outside the gene matches. CDR3 protein: CASSPDRVQKDTQYF. CDR3 in DNA: TGTGCCAGCAGCCCGGACAGGGTACAAAAAGATACGCAGTATTTT. The full variable domain, rest sourced from reference TRBV5-4 and TRBJ2-3, is ETGVTQSPTHLIKTRGQQVTLRCSSQSGHNTVSWYQQALGQGPQFIFQYYREEENGRGNFPPRFSGLQFPNYSSELNVNALELDDSALYLCASSPDRVQKDTQYFGPGTRLTVL.

The chain recombines TRBV7-2 with TRBJ1-2; a weak D match, TRBD1 (5 bases). The CDR3 totals 14 residues. From germline, CDR1 is SGHTA and CDR2 FQGNSA. V shed 3 bases and J shed 7 bases, with 15 bases lying between them. CDR3 nucleotide sequence: TGTGCCAGCAGCTTCATAGGGGAGTTGGCTGGCTACACCTTC. Protein: CASSFIGELAGYTF.

The V gene is TRBV18, the J gene TRBJ1-1; TRBD1 matches at 10 bases. CDR3 size: 15 residues. With 6 bases clipped from V and 3 bases from J, the junction kept 7 bases outside the gene matches. Germline CDR1 is KGHSH and CDR2 is LQKENI. CDR3 nucleotide sequence: TGTGCCAGCTCTGAGGACAGGGGGGGGGACACTGAAGCTTTCTTT. Its protein product is CASSEDRGGDTEAFF.

The chain carries TRBV9 and TRBJ1-4; D may be TRBD1 (6 bases). The CDR3 sequence is 15 residues long. V lost 3 bases and J lost 3, with 12 bases in between. CDR1 and CDR2 from the germline V gene are SGDLS and YYNGEE. CDR3 DNA: TGTGCCAGCAGCGCCGCGGCAGGGGCTAATGAAAAACTGTTTTTT. Amino acids: CASSAAAGANEKLFF.

CDR3 region: CASSLEAGSRTEAFF. The CDR3 DNA is TGTGCCAGCAGCTTGGAGGCTGGGAGTCGGACTGAAGCTTTCTTT. The chain employs TRBV5-5 and TRBJ1-1; D uncertain. Trimming pared 0 bases from V and 5 bases from J, leaving 14 bases between. The germline V gene has CDR1 SGHKS and CDR2 YYEKEE (reference sequence). The CDR3 has 15 residues.

The rearrangement joins TRBV4-1 to TRBJ2-5, with a possible D match to TRBD1 (6 bases). The CDR3 consists of 14 residues. V shed 1 base and J shed 3 bases, with 9 bases lying between them. Germline CDR1 reads MGHRA; CDR2 reads YSYEKL. CDR3: CASSQGHREETQYF. DNA for the CDR3: TGCGCCAGCAGCCAAGGCCACAGGGAAGAGACCCAGTACTTC.

V usage is TRBV13 and J usage is TRBJ1-2; D possibly corresponds to TRBD1 (6 bases). The germline V gene encodes CDR1 PRHDT and CDR2 FYEKMQ (reference sequence). Trimming pared 5 bases from V and 0 bases from J, leaving 13 bases between. The length of the CDR3 is 15 residues. CDR3: CASSGGQRTNYGYTF. DNA of the CDR3: TGTGCCAGCAGCGGAGGACAGCGTACTAACTATGGCTACACCTTC.